This paragraph reports one T cell receptor beta chain. Its antigen is undetermined. Unique molecular identifiers were attached to individual cDNA molecules within the library. Authors' processing steps: There were a median of roughly 100,000 TCRs per sample, with a range from about 23,224 to 750,000. TCRdb re-derived calls from the 5' RACE reads in MiXCR, one entry per CDR3 protein. The V and J calls follow TCRdb's processing rather than the paper's. This sample yields about 140,000 distinct CDR3 sequences, of which roughly 4% are seen a single time; around 1.5% belongs to the top ten. Whole blood, unfractionated, served as the material for total RNA extraction. The data were obtained in a study of human T cells and chemical hapten exposure. General study points: Sensitizing with DPC caused no change in TCRs above 1 in 1000 frequency.

V lost 5 bases, J lost 4 bases, and 10 bases lay in between. The CDR3 sequence is 13 residues long. This receptor was obtained from a female donor in good health. The chain recombines TRBV12-3 or TRBV12-4 with TRBJ2-3; D call uncertain. Here the CDR3 reads CASSMDSSDTQYF. In DNA, the CDR3 is TGTGCCAGCAGTATGGATAGTTCAGATACGCAGTATTTT.